Below, 19 T cell receptor beta chains from the same sample are listed, as sequenced in a study of blood T cells in healthy people across ages (dated by TCRdb to between 2015 and 2017). The library was produced with 5' RACE. TCRdb names Illumina HiSeq 2500 as the instrument used. A second roughly 7 to 12 cycle PCR used a sample-barcoded 5' primer and a J-beta primer mix. In-frame beta chains were kept once TCRdb had trimmed the public reads at Q25 with fastp and called clones with MiXCR. CDR3 protein sequences are deduplicated, and each keeps its most common genes and DNA. Recorded for this sample are 780,000 or so distinct CDR3 sequences; roughly three fifths of them occurred a single time. In total, the top ten clones hold around a quarter of the sample. The sequenced material came from blood. All receptors come from a man aged 40-49 years in good health.

This rearrangement joins TRBV9 to TRBJ2-3; perhaps TRBD2 as D (5 bases). The length of the CDR3 is 15 residues. Germline values: CDR1 SGDLS, CDR2 YYNGEE. Trimming pared 3 bases from V and 6 bases from J, leaving 17 bases between. The DNA of the CDR3 is TGTGCCAGCAGCGCTGGAGCGGCATTTGCGGATACGCAGTATTTT. Amino acids: CASSAGAAFADTQYF.

The count of this clonotype is one. The chain employs TRBV28 and TRBJ2-7; D might be TRBD2 (7 bases). There are 15 residues in the CDR3. V lost 7 bases, J lost 2 bases, and 18 bases lay in between. The germline V gene encodes CDR1 MDHEN and CDR2 SYDVKM. CDR3 bases: TGTGCCAGCACCGTAGCGGGTGGGGGGCCCTACGAGCAGTACTTC. Residues: CASTVAGGGPYEQYF.

Points on this clonotype: One junction end disagrees with the germline gene, perhaps due to a read error. This chain connects TRBV7-7 to TRBJ2-3, with no clear D. The CDR3 covers 16 residues. Germline V lookup: CDR1 SSHAT, CDR2 FNYEAQ (reference sequence). CDR3 amino acids: CASSPNLEVSTDTQYF. The CDR3 DNA follows: TGTGCTAGCAGCCCCAACTTAGAGGTTAGCACAGATACGCAGTATTTT.

The chain couples TRBV5-1 to TRBJ1-2, with D possibly matching TRBD1 (6 bases). The V end lost 0 bases, the J end lost 4 bases, and 13 bases lay between the germline ends. There are 15 residues in the CDR3. CDR1 is SGHRS, CDR2 YFSETQ, per germline. CDR3 bases: TGCGCCAGCAGCTTGGGAGGGGGGGCCCTCTATGGCTACACCTTC. This translates into CASSLGGGALYGYTF.

This clonotype was seen just once. The chain employs TRBV20-1 and TRBJ2-7; the D call may be TRBD1 or TRBD2 (7 bases each). This CDR3 has 13 residues. Germline CDR1 is DFQATT and CDR2 is SNEGSKA (reference sequence). Trimming left V 6 bases short and J 1 base short, with 13 bases between. CDR3 bases: TGCAGTGCCGCGCAGGGGGGGTCCTACGAGCAGTACTTC. As protein: CSAAQGGSYEQYF.

In this sample, this clonotype turned up a few times. The DNA of the CDR3 is TGTGCCAGCAGCTTAGTTGGACTAGCTCCCGGGGAGCTGTTTTTT. As protein: CASSLVGLAPGELFF. The chain employs TRBV7-2 and TRBJ2-2, with 8 positions matching TRBD2. The germline CDR1 and CDR2 sequences are SGHTA and FQGNSA. This CDR3 has 15 amino acids. V lost 1 base and J lost 6; bases outside the gene matches: 4.

This chain links TRBV6-5 with TRBJ2-5; maybe TRBD2 (5 bases). V lost 5 bases, J lost 4 bases, and 14 bases lay in between. The germline V gene has CDR1 MNHEY and CDR2 SVGAGI. The CDR3 totals 14 residues. CDR3 protein: CASSRRRVGETQYF. The CDR3 bases are TGTGCCAGCAGTCGCAGGCGGGTAGGAGAGACCCAGTACTTC.

This rearrangement joins TRBV7-9 to TRBJ2-7; D possibly corresponds to TRBD1 (8 bases). Trimming pared 2 bases from V and 4 bases from J, leaving 18 bases between. The CDR3 is 16 residues long. Germline V gene lookup returns CDR1 SEHNR and CDR2 FQNEAQ (reference sequence). DNA for the CDR3: TGTGCCAGCAGCTTACTTCGGGGGGACAGGACGTACGAGCAGTACTTC. Translation: CASSLLRGDRTYEQYF.

The chain is built from TRBV7-8 and TRBJ2-1, with 8 bases matching TRBD2. The germline gives CDR1 SGHVS, CDR2 FQNEAQ. V was clipped by 6 bases and J by 5 bases; unmatched bases: 15. The CDR3 is made up of 17 amino acids. CDR3 residues: CASRTSVYPAENNEQFF. CDR3 in DNA: TGTGCCAGCAGGACTAGCGTTTACCCGGCAGAGAACAATGAGCAGTTCTTC.

The V and J genes are TRBV5-1 and TRBJ2-5; tentative D call: TRBD1 (6 bases). There are 13 residues in the CDR3. Deletions cut 3 bases from V and 3 bases from J, with 9 bases between. Germline values: CDR1 SGHRS, CDR2 YFSETQ. The CDR3 DNA sequence: TGCGCCAGCAGCTCCCGGGACAAAGAGACCCAGTACTTC. Residues: CASSSRDKETQYF.

This clonotype showed up just a few times. The genes are TRBV15 and TRBJ2-7, with D tentatively TRBD2 (6 bases). With 4 bases removed from V and 7 bases from J, the gap between germline ends came to 14 bases. The CDR3 extends over 13 amino acids. CDR1 LNHNV and CDR2 YYDKDF come from the germline V gene (reference sequence). The CDR3, as DNA: TGTGCCACCAGCACGGCGGGGTTGGATGAGCAGTACTTC. It is translated as CATSTAGLDEQYF.

This chain uses TRBV14 with TRBJ2-4, with D perhaps matching TRBD1 (5 bases). The CDR3 loop spans 15 amino acids. V shed 1 base and J shed 7 bases, with 14 bases lying between them. The germline gives CDR1 SGHDN, CDR2 FVKESK. CDR3 bases: TGTGCCAGCAGCCAAGTCGGCCCAGGGTGGAACATTCAGTACTTC. Protein product: CASSQVGPGWNIQYF.

The sample holds many counts of this clonotype. The chain carries TRBV7-2 and TRBJ2-5, with a possible D match to TRBD2 (7 bases). V lost 1 base to trimming and J lost 5 bases, with 14 bases between them. Germline values: CDR1 SGHTA, CDR2 FQGNSA. The CDR3 is 15 amino acids. CDR3 sequence reads: CASSLVGRGLETQYF. The DNA for the CDR3 is TGTGCCAGCAGCTTAGTGGGGCGGGGGCTGGAGACCCAGTACTTC.

The sample holds a few counts of this clonotype. The rearrangement uses TRBV10-3 and TRBJ2-1; 12 nucleotides match TRBD1. Germline V gene data show CDR1 as ENHRY and CDR2 as SYGVKD. V shed 0 bases and J 12 bases; nucleotides not matched to a gene: 12. The CDR3 consists of 17 residues. The CDR3 sequence is CAISESNRDRGQGRQFF. Here the CDR3 DNA reads TGTGCCATCAGTGAGTCGAACCGGGACAGGGGGCAGGGGCGGCAGTTCTTC.

The chain combines TRBV11-3 with TRBJ2-1; D possibly corresponds to TRBD1 (5 bases). The CDR3 has 17 amino acids. Trimming took off 3 bases at V and 5 bases at J, with 20 bases between the two ends. The germline gives CDR1 SGHNT, CDR2 YENEEA. Here the CDR3 reads CASSLIRARVSDNEQFF. The CDR3 DNA reads TGTGCCAGCAGCTTGATCCGGGCCAGGGTTTCTGACAATGAGCAGTTCTTC.

This clonotype appeared a single time. A junction end diverges from the germline sequence, so it may reflect a read error. This chain joins TRBV12-3 or TRBV12-4 and TRBJ2-2; D remains unclear. The CDR3 has 13 residues. The CDR3 here is CAGSRSGTGELFF. The CDR3 DNA reads TGTGCCGGCAGTCGGAGTGGGACCGGGGAGCTGTTTTTT.

This clonotype has only one observation. This rearrangement joins TRBV27 to TRBJ2-7, with TRBD2 identical over 9 bases. Germline-derived CDR1 and CDR2 are MNHEY and SMNVEV (reference sequence). The CDR3 contains 16 residues. V was clipped by 9 bases and J by 6 bases; unmatched bases: 18. This CDR3 is CASRQGRREGLSEQYF. The CDR3 DNA reads TGTGCCAGTCGCCAGGGAAGGCGGGAGGGCTTAAGCGAGCAGTACTTC.

This clonotype was picked up a small number of times. This chain links TRBV12-3 or TRBV12-4 with TRBJ2-3, with D perhaps given as TRBD1 or TRBD2 (5 bases each). V dropped 4 bases and J dropped 3 bases, with 14 bases sitting between them. The CDR3 totals 15 residues. This CDR3 is CASSSGALPTDTQYF. The DNA of the CDR3 is TGTGCCAGCAGTTCCGGGGCCTTACCTACAGATACGCAGTATTTT.

This clonotype was picked up a small number of times. V is TRBV28 and J is TRBJ2-7; tentative D call: TRBD2 (7 bases). Germline CDR1 MDHEN, CDR2 SYDVKM. V lost 6 bases and J lost 0, with 15 bases in between. CDR3 length equals 15 residues. This CDR3 is CASSSTGLDSYEQYF. The CDR3 coding sequence is TGTGCCAGCAGCTCGACAGGACTAGACTCCTACGAGCAGTACTTC.